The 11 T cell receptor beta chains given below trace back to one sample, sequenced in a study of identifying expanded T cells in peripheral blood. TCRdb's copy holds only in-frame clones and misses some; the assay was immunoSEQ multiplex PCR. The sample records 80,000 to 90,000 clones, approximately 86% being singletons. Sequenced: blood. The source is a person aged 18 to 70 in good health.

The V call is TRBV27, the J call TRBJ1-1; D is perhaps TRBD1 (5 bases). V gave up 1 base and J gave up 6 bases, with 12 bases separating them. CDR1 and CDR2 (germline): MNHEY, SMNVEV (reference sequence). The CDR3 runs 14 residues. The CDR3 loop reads CASSLFSGTPEAFF. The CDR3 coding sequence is TGTGCCAGCAGTTTATTTTCAGGGACCCCTGAAGCTTTCTTT.

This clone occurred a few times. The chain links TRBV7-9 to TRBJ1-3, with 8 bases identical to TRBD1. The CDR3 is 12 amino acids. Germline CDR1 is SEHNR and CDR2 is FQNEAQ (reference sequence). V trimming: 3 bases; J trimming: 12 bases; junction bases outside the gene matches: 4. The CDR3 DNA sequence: TGTGCCAGCAGCTTCGGACAGGGACACATATATTTT. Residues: CASSFGQGHIYF.

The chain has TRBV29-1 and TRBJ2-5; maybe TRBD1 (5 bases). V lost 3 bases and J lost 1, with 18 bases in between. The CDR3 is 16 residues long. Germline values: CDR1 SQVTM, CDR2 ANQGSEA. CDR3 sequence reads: CSVEGGARPAQETQYF. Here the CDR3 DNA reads TGCAGCGTTGAGGGTGGGGCTCGACCGGCCCAAGAGACCCAGTACTTC.

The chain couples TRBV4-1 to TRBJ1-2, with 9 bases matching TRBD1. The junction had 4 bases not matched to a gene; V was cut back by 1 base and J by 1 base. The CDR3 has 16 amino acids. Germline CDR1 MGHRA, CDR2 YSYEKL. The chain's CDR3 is CASSQGQGVFNYGYTF. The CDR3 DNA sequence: TGCGCCAGCAGCCAAGGACAGGGGGTGTTTAACTATGGCTACACCTTC.

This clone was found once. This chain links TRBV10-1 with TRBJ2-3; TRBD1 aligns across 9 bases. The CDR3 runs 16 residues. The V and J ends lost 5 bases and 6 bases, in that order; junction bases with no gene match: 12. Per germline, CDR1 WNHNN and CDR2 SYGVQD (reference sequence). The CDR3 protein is CASSQSPGQGSDTQYF. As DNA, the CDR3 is TGCGCCAGCAGTCAATCACCGGGACAGGGTTCGGATACGCAGTATTTT.

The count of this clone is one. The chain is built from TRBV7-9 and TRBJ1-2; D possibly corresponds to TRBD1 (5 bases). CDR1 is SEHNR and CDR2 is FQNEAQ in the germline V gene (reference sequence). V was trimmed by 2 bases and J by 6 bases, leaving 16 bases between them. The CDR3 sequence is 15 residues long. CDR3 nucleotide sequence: TGTGCCAGCAGCTTAATAGAAGAAGGGACCGATGGCTACACCTTC. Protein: CASSLIEEGTDGYTF.

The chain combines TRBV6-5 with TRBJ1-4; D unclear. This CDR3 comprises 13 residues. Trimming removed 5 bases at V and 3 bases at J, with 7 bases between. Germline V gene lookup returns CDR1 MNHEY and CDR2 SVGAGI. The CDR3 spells CASSLIPNEKLFF. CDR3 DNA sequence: TGTGCCAGCAGTCTAATTCCTAATGAAAAACTGTTTTTT.

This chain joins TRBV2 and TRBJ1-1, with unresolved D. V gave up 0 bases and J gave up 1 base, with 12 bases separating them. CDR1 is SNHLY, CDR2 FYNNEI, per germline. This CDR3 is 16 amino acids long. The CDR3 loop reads CASSEALRVRNTEAFF. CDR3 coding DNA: TGTGCCAGCAGTGAAGCGCTTCGGGTGAGGAACACTGAAGCTTTCTTT.

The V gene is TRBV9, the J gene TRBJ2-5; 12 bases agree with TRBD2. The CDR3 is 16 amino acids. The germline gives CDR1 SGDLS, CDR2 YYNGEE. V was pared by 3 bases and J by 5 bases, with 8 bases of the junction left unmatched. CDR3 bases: TGTGCCAGCAGCGGCCTCCTAGCGGGGGGGCTTGAGACCCAGTACTTC. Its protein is CASSGLLAGGLETQYF.

The CDR3 DNA reads TGTGCCAGCAGCTTGGAGGACAGTGGGGTCGGGTCTGGGGCCAACGTCCTGACTTTC. Its translation: CASSLEDSGVGSGANVLTF. The chain carries TRBV5-7 and TRBJ2-6; TRBD1 is a possible D gene (6 bases). TRBV5-7 is classed as an ORF, of uncertain function. The CDR3 length is 19 residues. V lost 0 bases, J lost 1 base, and 17 bases lay in between.

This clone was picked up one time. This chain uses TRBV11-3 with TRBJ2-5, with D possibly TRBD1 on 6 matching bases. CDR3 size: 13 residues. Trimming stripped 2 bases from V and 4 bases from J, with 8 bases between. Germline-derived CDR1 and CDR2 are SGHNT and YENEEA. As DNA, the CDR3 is TGTGCCAGCAGCTTAAGGACAGTAGAGACCCAGTACTTC. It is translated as CASSLRTVETQYF.